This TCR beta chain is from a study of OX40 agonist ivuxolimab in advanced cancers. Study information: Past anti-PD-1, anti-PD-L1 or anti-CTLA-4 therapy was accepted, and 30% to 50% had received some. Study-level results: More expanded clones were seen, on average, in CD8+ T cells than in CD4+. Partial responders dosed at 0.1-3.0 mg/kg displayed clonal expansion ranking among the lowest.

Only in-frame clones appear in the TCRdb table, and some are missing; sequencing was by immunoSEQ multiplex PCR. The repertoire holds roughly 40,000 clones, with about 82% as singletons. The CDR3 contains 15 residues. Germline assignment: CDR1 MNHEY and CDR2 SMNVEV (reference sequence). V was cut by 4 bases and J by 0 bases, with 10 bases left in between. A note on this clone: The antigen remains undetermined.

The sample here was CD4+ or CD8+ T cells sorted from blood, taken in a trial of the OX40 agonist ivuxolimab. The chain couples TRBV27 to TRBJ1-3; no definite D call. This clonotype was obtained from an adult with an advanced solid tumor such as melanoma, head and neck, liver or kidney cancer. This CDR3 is CASSSGGTSGNTIYF. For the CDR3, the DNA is TGTGCCAGCAGTTCGGGCGGTACCTCTGGAAACACCATATATTTT.